The present TCR beta chain was sequenced within a study of T cell responses to AZD1222 COVID-19 vaccine (dated by TCRdb to about 2021). Study-wide context: A total of 233 trial participants underwent TCR sequencing, of whom approximately 210 received two doses of AZD1222 and about 25 received two doses of the MenACWY control vaccine. Trial participants were enrolled by age into subgroups of 18-55, 56-69 and 70-plus years, and around 150, 28 and 57 TCR-sequenced participants, respectively, were included in these subgroups.

Points the paper makes about the study in general: No day 14 peak-response samples were available, so repertoires were characterized only after the peak T cell response. After two AZD1222 doses, spike-specific TCR breadth and depth were significantly higher than at day 0 and than in MenACWY recipients. Conclusions about previously exposed vaccinees are limited, since just 6 or 7 AZD1222 recipients were seropositive for SARS-CoV-2 at baseline. The whole spike protein was spanned by vaccine-associated CD4 TCRs, and dominant responses were seen in regions 160-218 and 743-854. Participants were mostly white British, with more females than males. The authors suggested clonal diversity may have been underestimated. The 56-69-year group was small, and its depth increase did not reach significance, likely because of low power. Epitopes outside the regions mutated in the B.1.351 and B.1.1.7 variants were reportedly recognized by nearly half of the unique spike-specific TCRs.

In the case of this clone: Its recognized antigen is unknown. There are no base qualities to consult, and no much larger clone falls within one base.

The CDR3 regions of human TCRbeta chains were analyzed by immunosequencing. On the study's bioinformatics: TCRs in the repertoires were compared against a reference library of SARS-CoV-2-specific TCRs that had been generated with the MIRA antigen-specificity platform. Breadth was defined as the fraction of unique TCRs that were SARS-CoV-2-associated. Depth was defined as the fraction of total T cells that were SARS-CoV-2-associated. Using the MIRA data, each spike-specific TCR was assigned both to the spike region to which the TCR was reactive and to a CD4 or CD8 class. Log10-transformed breadth and depth values were compared by one-way ANOVA with Sidak's multiple comparisons tests. The immuneACCESS repertoire file appears here via TCRdb, limited to in-frame rearrangements. These files lack a portion of the clones; in checked studies, under half of the deficit traces to unresolved V genes, and the cause of the others is not known. The D gene and trimming were derived from the DNA, and the V and J assignments and clone size from that table. The sample table records approximately 70,000 clones; 88% of these occur just once. The leading ten clones occupy over 8% of the sample.

The sample's time point label is to be understood as: about 28 days (+/-7) after the second vaccine dose. The intended sense of this specimen's treatment or condition label: meningococcal conjugate vaccine given as trial control. Samples from vaccinated people were obtained from the UK trials COV001 and COV002, which included a single-blind randomized controlled phase 2/3 trial of AZD1222 (ChAdOx1 nCoV-19) in healthy adults. For TCRbeta chain sequencing, PBMC samples were collected from trial participants at day 0 and at day 28 after the second dose. Trimming removed 5 bases from V and 2 bases from J; the gene matches leave 10 bases unexplained. The CDR3 covers 16 residues, taking in both the cysteine and the phenylalanine. Just the 48-base CDR3 DNA is kept, in frame starting at base 1. CDR1 LNHNV and CDR2 YYDKDF are derived from the germline V gene (reference sequence).

This receptor was taken from an adult who received the MenACWY meningococcal vaccine as a control. Material: peripheral blood, obtained 28 days after the second dose of the MenACWY control vaccine. The rearranged segments are TRBV15 and TRBJ2-5, with 8 middle bases fitting TRBD1. The DNA is TGTGCCACCAGCGGAAACAGGGGGGTAGGGCAAGAGACCCAGTACTTC. This sequence encodes CATSGNRGVGQETQYF.